The 13 T cell receptor beta chains below all came from one sample that was sequenced in a study of monozygotic twins with inflammatory bowel disease. TCRdb processed the 5' RACE reads again and assigns one entry to each CDR3 protein, with no DNA. This repertoire includes around 370,000 distinct CDR3 sequences. The sample comprised blood. Source of these receptors: a human donor with ulcerative colitis or Crohn's disease, or a healthy co-twin of an affected twin (not recorded which).

This chain uses TRBV18 with TRBJ2-1; without DNA, the TCRdb call of TRBD1 cannot be checked. Germline V gives CDR1 KGHSH, CDR2 LQKENI. The CDR3 totals 15 residues. CDR3: CASSPPGQGWNEQFF.

The gene calls are TRBV6-4 and TRBJ2-1. CDR3 size: 15 residues. CDR1 and CDR2 from the germline V gene are MRHNA and SNTAGT. CDR3: CASSDGGSSYNEQFF.

V gene TRBV18 combines with J gene TRBJ1-3; TCRdb's D gene call, TRBD1, goes unchecked for lack of DNA. The CDR3 is made up of 15 amino acids. Germline assignment: CDR1 KGHSH and CDR2 LQKENI. The CDR3 sequence: CASSPGQGARNTIYF.

This sequence joins TRBV28 and TRBJ2-3; the D gene TCRdb calls, TRBD2, cannot be checked with no DNA. The CDR3 is 15 residues long. The germline gives CDR1 MDHEN, CDR2 SYDVKM. The CDR3 is CASSKPGLSTDTQYF.

V gene TRBV19 combines with J gene TRBJ1-6; TCRdb indicates TRBD1, and absent DNA this call remains unverified. Per the germline V gene, CDR1 is LNHDA and CDR2 is SQIVND (reference sequence). The CDR3 runs to 14 residues. The CDR3: CASNWTVDNSPLHF.

This chain joins TRBV4-3 and TRBJ1-4; TCRdb names TRBD1, which stays unverified in the absence of DNA. The CDR3 is 17 residues long. Germline CDR1 reads LGHNA; CDR2 reads YSLEER. This CDR3 is CASSQGLVRAGGGKLFF.

The chain recombines TRBV5-1 with TRBJ2-2; TCRdb calls TRBD1, which cannot be checked without DNA. The V gene's germline CDR1 is SGHRS and CDR2 YFSETQ. The CDR3 covers 21 residues. CDR3 sequence reads: CASSLARPASSWRGAAGELFF.

This rearrangement joins TRBV9 to TRBJ2-7. Germline V gene sequence: CDR1 SGDLS, CDR2 YYNGEE. The CDR3 consists of 15 residues. This CDR3 reads CASSVDQGSAYEQYF. The whole variable domain, remainder taken from reference TRBV9 and TRBJ2-7, is DSGVTQTPKHLITATGQRVTLRCSPRSGDLSVYWYQQSLDQGLQFLIQYYNGEERAKGNILERFSAQQFPDLHSELNLSSLELGDSALYFCASSVDQGSAYEQYFGPGTRLTVT.

V gene TRBV7-9 combines with J gene TRBJ2-7; TCRdb lists TRBD1, though no DNA is available to test this call. The CDR3 extends over 16 amino acids. The V gene's germline CDR1 is SEHNR and CDR2 FQNEAQ (reference sequence). This chain's CDR3 is CASSLGQGLRSYEQYF.

The chain couples TRBV20-1 to TRBJ1-5; TCRdb's D gene call, TRBD1, goes unchecked for lack of DNA. The CDR3 runs 11 residues. Germline CDR1 DFQATT, CDR2 SNEGSKA (reference sequence). CDR3 loop: CSAGTGQPQHF.

The chain recombines TRBV5-1 with TRBJ2-1; TCRdb outputs TRBD1, but without DNA this stays unchecked. This CDR3 region has 16 residues. Germline V gene sequence: CDR1 SGHRS, CDR2 YFSETQ. CDR3 loop: CASRWGGTVSYNEQFF.

V and J are TRBV7-9 and TRBJ1-5. The germline gives CDR1 SEHNR, CDR2 FQNEAQ (reference sequence). This CDR3 comprises 12 residues. The CDR3 here is CASTNSNQPQHF.

This chain joins TRBV11-2 and TRBJ2-6; the D call of TRBD1 rests on TCRdb alone, since no DNA is present to check it. Germline V lookup: CDR1 SGHAT, CDR2 FQNNGV. This CDR3 comprises 13 residues. The CDR3 is CASSPGGINVLTF.